These T cell receptor beta chains were read from a single sample in a study of blood T cells in healthy people across ages. Each CDR3 protein gets one entry after TCRdb re-called the 5' RACE reads with MiXCR. The sample holds some 1.6 million distinct CDR3 sequences; roughly a third are singletons and the top ten take about 11%. Sequences were obtained from blood. These receptors were taken from a woman in her 30s in good health. Both conserved end residues are trimmed from each CDR3.

CDR3 length: 11
J gene: -
V gene: TRBV18
CDR3 protein: ASSPLVAGEQY

CDR3 length: 12
J gene: TRBJ1-2
V gene: TRBV5-1
CDR3 protein: ASSRGTGEAGYT

CDR3 length: 11
J gene: TRBJ1-2
V gene: TRBV9
CDR3 protein: ASSVEGGDGYT

CDR3 length: 12
J gene: TRBJ1-1
V gene: TRBV6-6
CDR3 protein: ASSFSGRNTEAF

CDR3 length: 11
J gene: TRBJ1-1
V gene: TRBV7-2
CDR3 protein: ASSLGSYTEAF

CDR3 length: 12
J gene: TRBJ1-5
V gene: TRBV20-1
CDR3 protein: SARDWTENQPQH

CDR3 length: 15
J gene: TRBJ1-6
V gene: TRBV6-5
CDR3 protein: ASSYSIPWQGYSPLH

CDR3 length: 12
J gene: TRBJ2-7
V gene: TRBV10-2
CDR3 protein: ASRKTGEQYEQY

CDR3 length: 12
J gene: TRBJ2-7
V gene: TRBV2
CDR3 protein: ASSDVAASGSQY

CDR3 length: 17
J gene: TRBJ2-3
V gene: TRBV13
CDR3 protein: ASSRATSISGSQADTQY

CDR3 length: 12
J gene: TRBJ2-7
V gene: TRBV29-1
CDR3 protein: SVVSSDRYYEQY

CDR3 length: 16
J gene: TRBJ2-7
V gene: TRBV5-8
CDR3 protein: ASSFGVARGFSLYEQY

CDR3 length: 15
J gene: TRBJ2-3
V gene: TRBV13
CDR3 protein: ASSERGSWTGVNTQY

CDR3 length: 11
J gene: TRBJ2-1
V gene: TRBV12-3/TRBV12-4
CDR3 protein: ASSWTSSNGQF

CDR3 length: 11
J gene: TRBJ2-3
V gene: TRBV29-1
CDR3 protein: SVDRGRKDTQY

CDR3 length: 9
J gene: TRBJ2-4
V gene: TRBV20-1
CDR3 protein: SAYPQNIQY

CDR3 length: 12
J gene: TRBJ2-7
V gene: TRBV5-1
CDR3 protein: ASSGIAGGVEQY

CDR3 length: 13
J gene: TRBJ2-7
V gene: TRBV28
CDR3 protein: ASSPVPGTKYEQY

CDR3 length: 12
J gene: TRBJ2-1
V gene: TRBV20-1
CDR3 protein: SAGGMSSYNEQF

CDR3 length: 13
J gene: TRBJ2-2
V gene: TRBV6-6
CDR3 protein: ASRGQGGGPGELF

CDR3 length: 15
J gene: TRBJ2-2
V gene: TRBV6-1
CDR3 protein: ASSRSGGAVRTGELF

CDR3 length: 12
J gene: TRBJ2-7
V gene: TRBV10-2
CDR3 protein: ASSDYRDRGKGY

CDR3 length: 13
J gene: TRBJ2-7
V gene: TRBV7-2
CDR3 protein: ASSSDQVSYNEQY

CDR3 length: 13
J gene: TRBJ2-2
V gene: TRBV24-1
CDR3 protein: ATRAGTGDTGELF

CDR3 length: 13
J gene: TRBJ2-3
V gene: TRBV20-1
CDR3 protein: SAGRDAFRTDTQY

CDR3 length: 11
J gene: TRBJ2-7
V gene: TRBV2
CDR3 protein: ASHRGVEYEQY

CDR3 length: 14
J gene: TRBJ2-7
V gene: TRBV20-1
CDR3 protein: SARDLGGRVSYEQY

CDR3 length: 14
J gene: TRBJ2-1
V gene: TRBV7-3
CDR3 protein: ASSLWGTRSNNEQF